This record concerns one T cell receptor beta chain sequence. The antigen is not known. The material for each subset, its genomic DNA, was split evenly across several immunoSEQ plates. Original methodology: ImmunoSEQ junction-only sequences lacked quality scores, so their filtering differed. Data came from immunoSEQ multiplex PCR; TCRdb stores just in-frame clones and leaves some out. Clonal size and the V and J genes are those of that table, whereas D and trimming came from the DNA. The sample has approximately 1,500,000 clones; roughly 95% are singletons. This record belongs to a study of shared clonotypes between healthy human individuals. Study findings and constraints: Sharing across four donors was seen in 4% to 5.5% of naive CD4 clonotypes.

This CDR3 region has 17 residues. Trimming took 1 base from V and 2 from J, leaving 14 bases between them. Germline CDR1 SGHTA, CDR2 FQGNSA. The TCR originated in a man aged 30 to 39 in good health. Sequenced sample: naive CD4+ T cells sorted from blood. Subset reported: CD45RA+ positively selected. The J gene is TRBJ2-2, the V gene TRBV7-2; D perhaps matches TRBD1 (5 bases). CDR3 region: CASSLVAGPPNTGELFF. CDR3 nucleotides: TGTGCCAGCAGCTTAGTGGCAGGGCCACCAAACACCGGGGAGCTGTTTTTT.